Sequencing of this T cell receptor beta chain was carried out in a study of identical twins. Study findings and constraints: Zero-insertion findings could be partly confounded by invariant cells (MAIT and iNKT cells). Abundant beta clonotypes from cord blood bore fewer insertions; memory repertoires lacked this pattern.

This clonotype showed up many times. Its target is unknown. After template switching added a universal primer site, the resulting cDNA carried unique molecular identifiers. TCRdb analysed the 5' RACE reads with MiXCR anew, one entry per CDR3 protein. The sample includes roughly 290,000 distinct CDR3 sequences, under 9.5% seen only once; the top ten take 2% to 2.5%. The germline gives CDR1 LGHNA, CDR2 YNFKEQ. CDR3 length equals 13 residues. The V end was cut by 4 bases, the J end by 6 bases, with 10 bases between. Another study also made use of these data, one on yellow fever vaccine responses in identical twins. That report notes: Reports say the vaccine T cell response in twins looked partly convergent and partly personalized.

The V and J genes are TRBV4-2 and TRBJ2-1; possibly TRBD2 for D (5 bases). The TCR comes from a woman younger than 30 in good health. The sequenced material came from memory (CD45RO+) T cells sorted from blood. CDR3 sequence reads: CASSRGARNEQFF. The CDR3 DNA is TGTGCCAGCAGCCGGGGAGCGCGCAATGAGCAGTTCTTC.